This TCR beta chain came from a study of neurological immune-mediated disorders. Study-level results: Whereas HTLV-1-associated myelopathy showed the most TCR clonal expansion, multiple sclerosis showed the least, with levels below those of healthy controls.

The cDNA came from 5'RACE, which used 10-nucleotide random UMIs. TCRdb re-called the 5' RACE reads with MiXCR, one entry per CDR3 protein. The table records tens of thousands of distinct CDR3 sequences, about 4.5% of them present only once. This clonotype was seen repeatedly, ten times or more. Its antigen is currently unknown. This CDR3 comprises 13 residues. Germline assignment: CDR1 SQVTM and CDR2 ANQGSEA. The time point was: longitudinal time-point 3. Sequencing was done on a sample of PBMCs. The receptor comes from a woman between 55 and 75 years old with multiple sclerosis. J is TRBJ2-2 and V is TRBV29-1; D may be TRBD1 or TRBD2 (5 bases each). CDR3 residues: CTGGDLNTGELFF. The CDR3 bases are TGCACCGGTGGGGACCTGAACACCGGGGAGCTGTTTTTT.